This T cell receptor beta chain was retrieved from a study of control samples from healthy donors and cancer patients. TCRdb's copy holds only in-frame clones and misses some; the assay was immunoSEQ multiplex PCR. The profile shows approximately 100,000 clones, about 89% of them singletons. The CDR3 covers 15 residues. V was clipped by 0 bases and J by 5 bases, with 14 bases between them. CDR1 is SGHNT, CDR2 YYREEE, per germline (reference sequence). V is TRBV5-4 and J is TRBJ2-5; D is possibly TRBD2 (5 bases). The sequencing input was PBMCs. The clonotype was recovered from a man aged 55 to 70 with lung cancer. CDR3 coding DNA: TGTGCCAGCAGCTTGGATCAGACCGGGGAGGAGACCCAGTACTTC. Amino acids: CASSLDQTGEETQYF.